The clone carrying this TCR beta chain was detected many times. In building TCR beta libraries, iRepertoire HTBI primers were used together with Arm-PCR of CDR3 regions. From the multiplex PCR reads, TCRdb called clonotypes with MiXCR, one entry per CDR3 protein. Here the sample spans almost 350,000 distinct CDR3 sequences, around 20% being singletons. The data belong to a study of regulatory T cells in long-lasting Graves disease. Trimming removed 2 bases from V and 4 bases from J, with 11 bases in between. The V gene's germline CDR1 is MDHEN and CDR2 SYDVKM. The CDR3 length is 15 residues. Described time point: persistent/refractory GD, antithyroid drugs over 5 years with positive TRAb. Following extraction of RNA from PBMCs, that RNA was used to make the TCR library.

The source is a female donor with Graves disease. The starting material was peripheral blood mononuclear cells (PBMCs), obtained when the disease was refractory, from a patient treated with antithyroid drugs. The V and J genes are TRBV28 and TRBJ2-2; possible D gene TRBD1, 5 bases. CDR3 in DNA: TGTGCCAGCAGTTTAGTAGGGGTTTCCACCGGGGAGCTGTTTTTT. As protein: CASSLVGVSTGELFF.